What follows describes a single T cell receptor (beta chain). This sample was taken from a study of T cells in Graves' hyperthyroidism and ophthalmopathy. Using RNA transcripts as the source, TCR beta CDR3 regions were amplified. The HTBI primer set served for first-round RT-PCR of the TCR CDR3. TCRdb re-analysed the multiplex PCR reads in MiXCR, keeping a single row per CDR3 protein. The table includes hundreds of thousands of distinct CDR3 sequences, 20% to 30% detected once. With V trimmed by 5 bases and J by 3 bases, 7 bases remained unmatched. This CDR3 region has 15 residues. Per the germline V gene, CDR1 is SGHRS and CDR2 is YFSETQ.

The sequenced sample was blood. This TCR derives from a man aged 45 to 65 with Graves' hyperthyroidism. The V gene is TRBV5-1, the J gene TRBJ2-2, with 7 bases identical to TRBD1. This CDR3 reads CASRVGTADTGELFF. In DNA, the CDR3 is TGCGCCAGCAGGGTTGGGACAGCAGACACCGGGGAGCTGTTTTTT.